The clone carrying this TCR beta chain occurred a few times. Its antigen is not identified. As every portion of the isolated RNA was reverse transcribed, the sequencing read expressed TCRB transcripts. Some clones are missing from TCRdb's copy, which holds only in-frame ones; the method was immunoSEQ multiplex PCR. The table has 300,000 to 400,000 clones, around 9.7% seen once. By way of CD45RO/CCR7/CD25/CD127/CD95/CD27, the CD4+ regulatory, stem cell-like memory, central memory and naive cells were sorted. This entry belongs to a study of beta chain features in type 1 diabetes. Overall study: Sorted cells examined across all samples numbered around 100 million.

Study-level findings and limits: cDNA-based reads could over-represent cells with high TCR expression. Type 1 diabetes patients showed fewer insertions and more deletions at VDJ junctions. Shortening of TCRB CDR3s, moderate but significant, appeared in all four CD4+ subsets of Type 1 diabetes patients.

The sequenced sample consisted of central memory CD4+ T cells from blood. The receptor's source is a man under 40 with type 1 diabetes.

Here the CDR3 reads CASSQAGGLTGELFF. The CDR3 DNA reads TGCGCCAGCAGCCAAGCGGGGGGGCTCACCGGGGAGCTGTTTTTT. This chain joins TRBV4-3 and TRBJ2-2; TRBD2 aligns across 8 bases. Per the germline V gene, CDR1 is LGHNA and CDR2 is YSLEER. The junction had 2 bases not matched to a gene; V was cut back by 1 base and J by 4 bases. The CDR3 runs 15 residues.